One and the same sample provided the 7 T cell receptor beta chains below, sequenced in a study of blood T cell repertoires in COVID-19. The protocol was immunoSEQ multiplex PCR, while the TCRdb copy is restricted to in-frame clones and leaves out a portion. This sample has about 11,000 clones, with 84% found just once. Material for sequencing was peripheral blood. All receptors derive from a man aged 50 or older with active COVID-19.

Judged by abundance, this clone is medium-sized. J is TRBJ2-6 and V is TRBV19, with D possibly being TRBD1 (5 bases). Germline-derived CDR1 and CDR2 are LNHDA and SQIVND (reference sequence). CDR3 length equals 17 residues. Trimming stripped 5 bases from V and 0 bases from J, with 14 bases between. The CDR3 nucleotides are TGTGCCAGTAGTGGGCAGGGCTTCTCCTCTGGGGCCAACGTCCTGACTTTC. Translation gives CASSGQGFSSGANVLTF. Full variable domain (rest looked up from reference TRBV19 and TRBJ2-6): DGGITQSPKYLFRKEGQNVTLSCEQNLNHDAMYWYRQDPGQGLRLIYYSQIVNDFQKGDIAEGYSVSREKKESFPLTVTSAQKNPTAFYLCASSGQGFSSGANVLTFGAGSRLTVL.

V is TRBV6-1 and J is TRBJ2-1; perhaps TRBD2 as D (6 bases). Germline lookup yields CDR1 MNHNS and CDR2 SASEGT. The CDR3 length is 15 residues. The V gene lost 2 bases and the J gene lost 8 bases, with 16 bases spanning the gap. The CDR3, as DNA: TGTGCCAGCAGTGAACTCGTACTCGGAGGGGATGAGCAGTTCTTC. Translation gives CASSELVLGGDEQFF.

The V gene is TRBV6-1, the J gene TRBJ2-5, with D possibly matching TRBD2 (5 bases). V was pared by 0 bases and J by 5 bases, with 13 bases between. The CDR3 is 15 amino acids. Germline V lookup: CDR1 MNHNS, CDR2 SASEGT. CDR3 sequence: CASSEAGGLGETQYF. As DNA, the CDR3 is TGTGCCAGCAGTGAAGCCGGCGGGCTGGGGGAGACCCAGTACTTC.

V is TRBV30 and J is TRBJ1-3; D remains unclear. Germline assignment: CDR1 GTSNPN and CDR2 SVGIG (reference sequence). Between the trimmed V and J ends, which lost 4 bases and 1 base, there was a span of 5 bases. The CDR3 runs to 12 residues. The CDR3 protein is CAWKRSGNTIYF. CDR3 nucleotide sequence: TGTGCCTGGAAGCGTTCTGGAAACACCATATATTTT.

This clone showed up just once. The chain recombines TRBV19 with TRBJ1-2; unclear D gene. Trimming cost V 7 bases and J 2 bases, with 17 bases left between them. The germline CDR1 and CDR2 sequences are LNHDA and SQIVND (reference sequence). The CDR3 length is 15 residues. CDR3 in amino acids: CASTQTRTGNYGYTF. The CDR3 DNA reads TGTGCCAGTACCCAAACCCGGACGGGGAACTATGGCTACACCTTC.

The chain is built from TRBV7-3 and TRBJ2-1; TRBD1 aligns across 8 bases. Germline lookup yields CDR1 SGHTA and CDR2 FQGTGA. V gave up 5 bases and J gave up 6 bases; unmatched junction bases: 9. This CDR3 is built from 15 residues. The CDR3 reads CASSLGTGTLNEQFF. CDR3 nucleotide sequence: TGTGCCAGCAGCCTCGGGACAGGTACCCTCAATGAGCAGTTCTTC.

This chain links TRBV3-1 (or the pseudogene TRBV3-2) with TRBJ2-7; 8 positions match TRBD1. J gave up 5 bases and V 6 bases, and 9 bases lay outside the gene matches. The germline gives CDR1 LGHDT, CDR2 YNNKEL (reference sequence). CDR3 size: 14 residues. The CDR3 reads CASRPTGGLNEQYF. DNA for the CDR3: TGTGCCAGCAGGCCCACAGGGGGACTTAACGAGCAGTACTTC.